This record looks at one T cell receptor (beta chain) sequence and its context. This sample was included in a study of Ad26.COV2.S vaccination and SARS-CoV-2 variants. Generated by immunoSEQ multiplex PCR, the TCRdb table keeps only in-frame clones and is missing some. The data contain roughly 420,000 clones, roughly 88% of them singletons. Treatment described: around 19 received Ad26.COV2.S at low or high dose, single or two shots; about 5 received placebo; per-sample allocation not given. Sampling took place 63 days after the first vaccine or placebo injection. This clonotype was obtained from a person between 18 and 59 years old who received the Ad26.COV2.S COVID-19 vaccine or a placebo. The starting material was peripheral blood, obtained in a trial of Ad26.COV2.S vaccine versus placebo.

In DNA form, the CDR3 reads TGTGCCAGCAGCTTGCGGGGGGGTAGGAGCAATCAGCCCCAGCATTTT. Protein product: CASSLRGGRSNQPQHF. The rearrangement uses TRBV5-6 and TRBJ1-5, with a weak D call TRBD1 (5 bases). The CDR3 length is 16 residues. V lost 1 base and J lost 1, with 12 bases in between. Germline V lookup: CDR1 SGHDT, CDR2 YYEEEE.